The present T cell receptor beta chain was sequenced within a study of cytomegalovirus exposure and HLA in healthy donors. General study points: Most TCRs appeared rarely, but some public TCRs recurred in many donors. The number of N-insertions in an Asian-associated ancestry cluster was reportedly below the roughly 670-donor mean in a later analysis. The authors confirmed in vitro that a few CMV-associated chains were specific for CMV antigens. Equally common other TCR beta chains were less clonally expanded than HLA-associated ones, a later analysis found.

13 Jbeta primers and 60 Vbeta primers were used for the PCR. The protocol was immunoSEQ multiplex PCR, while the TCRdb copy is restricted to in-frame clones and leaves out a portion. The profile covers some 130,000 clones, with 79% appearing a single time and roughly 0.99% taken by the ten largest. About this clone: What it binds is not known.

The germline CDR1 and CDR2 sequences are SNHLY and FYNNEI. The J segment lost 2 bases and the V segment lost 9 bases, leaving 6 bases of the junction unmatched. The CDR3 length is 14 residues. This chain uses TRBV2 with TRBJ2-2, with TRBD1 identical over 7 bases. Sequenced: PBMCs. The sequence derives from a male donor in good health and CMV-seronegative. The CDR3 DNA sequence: TGTGCCAGAGGGACAGAGATCAACACCGGGGAGCTGTTTTTT. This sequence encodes CARGTEINTGELFF.